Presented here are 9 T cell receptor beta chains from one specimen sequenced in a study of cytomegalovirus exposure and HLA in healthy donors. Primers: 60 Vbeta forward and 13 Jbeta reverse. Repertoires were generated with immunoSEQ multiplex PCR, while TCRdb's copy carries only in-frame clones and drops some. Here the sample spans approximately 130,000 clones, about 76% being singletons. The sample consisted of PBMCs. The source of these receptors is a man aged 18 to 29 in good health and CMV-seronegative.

The CDR3 is CASSIRTGVYEQYF. CDR3 DNA sequence: TGTGCCAGTAGTATTCGCACAGGGGTCTACGAGCAGTACTTC. This sequence joins TRBV19 and TRBJ2-7; TRBD1 agrees at 7 bases. Losses at the gene ends were 3 bases for V and 3 bases for J; bases not matched to a gene: 5. The germline gives CDR1 LNHDA, CDR2 SQIVND (reference sequence). The CDR3 runs to 14 residues.

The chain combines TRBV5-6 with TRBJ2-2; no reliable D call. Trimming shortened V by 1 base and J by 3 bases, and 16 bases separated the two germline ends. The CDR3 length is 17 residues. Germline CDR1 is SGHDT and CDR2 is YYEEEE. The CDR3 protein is CASSLTHINTYTGELFF. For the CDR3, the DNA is TGTGCCAGCAGCTTGACCCATATAAACACGTACACCGGGGAGCTGTTTTTT.

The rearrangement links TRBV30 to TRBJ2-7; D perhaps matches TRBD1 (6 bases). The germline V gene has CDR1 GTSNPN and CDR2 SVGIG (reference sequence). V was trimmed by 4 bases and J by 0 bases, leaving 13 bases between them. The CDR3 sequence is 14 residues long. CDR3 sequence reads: CAWMGARHSYEQYF. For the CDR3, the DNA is TGTGCCTGGATGGGGGCCAGACACTCCTACGAGCAGTACTTC. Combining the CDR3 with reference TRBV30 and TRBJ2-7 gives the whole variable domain SQTIHQWPATLVQPVGSPLSLECTVEGTSNPNLYWYRQAAGRGLQLLFYSVGIGQISSEVPQNLSASRPQDRQFILSSKKLLLSDSGFYLCAWMGARHSYEQYFGPGTRLTVT.

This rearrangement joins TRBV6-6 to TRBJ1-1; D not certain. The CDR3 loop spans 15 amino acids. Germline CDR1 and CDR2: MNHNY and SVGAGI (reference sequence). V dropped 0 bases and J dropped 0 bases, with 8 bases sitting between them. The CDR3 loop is CASSYSRQLNTEAFF. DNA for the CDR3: TGTGCCAGCAGTTACTCGAGGCAGCTGAACACTGAAGCTTTCTTT.

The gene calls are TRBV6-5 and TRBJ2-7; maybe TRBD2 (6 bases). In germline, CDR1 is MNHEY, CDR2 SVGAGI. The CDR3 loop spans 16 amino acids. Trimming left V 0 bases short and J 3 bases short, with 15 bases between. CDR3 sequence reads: CASSYSGGGDRYEQYF. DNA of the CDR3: TGTGCCAGCAGTTACTCGGGGGGTGGGGACCGCTACGAGCAGTACTTC.

CDR3 region: CASSLSTDSGNTIYF. CDR3 bases: TGTGCCAGCAGCTTATCGACAGACTCTGGAAACACCATATATTTT. V gene TRBV7-9 combines with J gene TRBJ1-3; possibly TRBD1 for D (5 bases). Trimming stripped 2 bases from V and 0 bases from J, with 8 bases between. The CDR3 extends over 15 amino acids. Germline values: CDR1 SEHNR, CDR2 FQNEAQ (reference sequence).

In nucleotides, the CDR3 is TGTGCCAGTAGTATGTACAATCAGCCCCAGCATTTT. It specifies CASSMYNQPQHF. The J gene is TRBJ1-5, the V gene TRBV19; unclear D gene. Germline-derived CDR1 and CDR2 are LNHDA and SQIVND (reference sequence). Trimming removed 3 bases from V and 3 bases from J, with 3 bases in between. This CDR3 region has 12 residues.

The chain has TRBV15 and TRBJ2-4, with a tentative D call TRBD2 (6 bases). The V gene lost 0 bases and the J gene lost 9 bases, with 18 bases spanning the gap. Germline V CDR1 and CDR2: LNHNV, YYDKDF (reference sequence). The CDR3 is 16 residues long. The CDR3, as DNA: TGTGCCACCAGCAGAGATGTTTGGCGGGGCATGAGCATTCAGTACTTC. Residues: CATSRDVWRGMSIQYF.

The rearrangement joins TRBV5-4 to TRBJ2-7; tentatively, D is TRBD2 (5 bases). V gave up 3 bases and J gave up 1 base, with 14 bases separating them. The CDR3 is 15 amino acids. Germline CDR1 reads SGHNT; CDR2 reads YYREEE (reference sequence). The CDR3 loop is CASSSGKRPSYEQYF. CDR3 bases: TGTGCCAGCAGCTCGGGGAAGCGACCGTCCTACGAGCAGTACTTC.